This note documents a single TCR beta chain sequence. This clonotype was detected only a few times. What this receptor recognizes is not known. Base qualities are not recorded, but no much larger clone differs from it by a single base. This sample stems from a study of regulatory T cells in long-lasting Graves disease (dated by TCRdb to 2020 to 2022). Background for the entire study: To count as having persistent Graves' disease, a patient had to have received antithyroid drug treatment for over 5 years with TSH receptor autoantibodies remaining persistently positive. The study took place in China and was registered as a clinical trial. In the clinical cohort, patients with persistent Graves' disease had used antithyroid drugs for an average of about 10 years. A total of roughly 33 samples underwent TCR sequencing: 13 from persistent and around 20 from newly diagnosed Graves' disease patients. This study used TCR sequencing and RNA sequencing of peripheral blood to compare persistent Graves' disease patients against newly diagnosed Graves' disease patients. Results and caveats for the whole study, not just this receptor: Because the primary lesion, thyroid tissue, could not be accessed, the study looked at peripheral blood alone. TRBV28, TRBJ1-2 and TRBJ2-5 were preferentially used in persistent disease, while TRBV20-1 and TRBJ2-1 were favored in newly diagnosed disease. Patients with persistent disease shared more public clonotypes (under 3,000) than newly diagnosed patients did (966). The authors noted that the small sample size was a limitation that may lower accuracy. Persistent Graves' disease patients showed lower TCR Shannon entropy and fewer highly expanded clones than newly diagnosed patients, suggesting clonal expansion. Sequencing and analysis were restricted to the TCR beta chain.

At the junction V is shortened by 3 bases and J by 3 bases, with 7 bases in between. The CDR3 runs 13 amino acids, cysteine and phenylalanine included. Kept here is only the CDR3 DNA, which spans 39 bases and is read in frame from base 1. According to the germline V gene, CDR1 reads SGHRS and CDR2 reads YFSETQ. The sample's time point label, in plain terms: persistent/refractory GD, antithyroid drugs over 5 years with positive TRAb. For both TCR sequencing and RNA sequencing, RNA was extracted from PBMCs using TRIzol. Graves' disease was diagnosed according to American Thyroid Association guidelines. Recruitment of patients was carried out at an endocrinology department in Xi'an, China. Each patient gave approximately 9.7 milliliters of peripheral blood, collected in an EDTA anticoagulant tube. Ficoll Paque Plus density gradient separation was used to isolate PBMCs, and no additional T cell sorting was done. An Agilent 2100 Bioanalyzer and agarose gel were used to assess RNA quality, and a NanoDrop 2000 was used to measure RNA concentration.

Library preparation used multiplex PCR. TCRdb records Illumina HiSeq 4000 as the sequencer. To build TCR beta libraries, CDR3 regions were amplified by Arm-PCR using iRepertoire HTBI primers. PCR products were gel purified before sequencing. Per the original workflow: Gene usage analysis of CDR3 amino acid clonotypes relied on the 55 to 80 TRBV and 13 to 15 TRBJ segments identified across samples. COPE and FqMerger were used to merge the filtered high-quality paired reads into contigs. Contigs were aligned with BLAST to IMGT TRBV, TRBD and TRBJ reference genes, and CDR3 was defined per IMGT. Any clonotype with a frequency above 0.1% was classified as a highly expanded clone. Repertoire diversity was measured by Shannon entropy, and V-J evenness by the Gini coefficient. Public clonotypes were defined as clonotypes shared by more than one individual. TCRdb took the public reads, trimmed them with fastp at Q25, ran MiXCR for clone calling and kept in-frame beta chains. When rows share a CDR3 protein, they turn into one entry using the most common DNA and genes. The V and J calls were not made by the authors but by TCRdb's processing. The sample includes over 300,000 distinct CDR3 sequences, with 20% observed a single time. 29% of the sample goes to the ten largest clones.

The chain was built from TRBV5-1 and TRBJ1-5; the D segment could be TRBD1, given 5 matching bases. This sample comprised peripheral blood mononuclear cells (PBMCs), obtained when the disease was refractory, from a patient treated with antithyroid drugs. The source is a female donor with Graves disease. CDR3 region: CASSSGDNQPQHF. The DNA reads as follows: TGCGCCAGCAGCTCGGGGGACAATCAGCCCCAGCATTTT.